This T cell receptor beta chain came from a study of T-cell memory formation after mild COVID-19. This clonotype was seen a handful of times. Trimming pared 5 bases from V and 1 base from J, leaving 16 bases between. There are 16 residues in the CDR3. Germline values: CDR1 LGHNA, CDR2 YNFKEQ. TCRdb redid the calling of the 5' RACE reads with MiXCR, one entry per CDR3 protein. Here the sample spans about 620,000 distinct CDR3 sequences, around 17% being singletons. The chain carries TRBV4-2 and TRBJ2-3; D tentatively fits TRBD1 or TRBD2 (5 bases each). The clonotype comes from an adult woman who had mild COVID-19 (a few samples of this study predate the infection). Cell type and time point are not known. The sequencing sample was made of PBMCs or a T cell subset sorted from them (not recorded which). CDR3 residues: CASSSTTGAGTDTQYF. In DNA, the CDR3 is TGTGCCAGCAGCTCAACCACCGGGGCCGGCACAGATACGCAGTATTTT.